The subject of this entry is one T cell receptor (beta chain). Here immunoSEQ multiplex PCR was the method, and the copy in TCRdb shows in-frame clones only, minus some. The sample contains 75,000 to 95,000 clones, 75% to 95% of which appear only once. This record comes from a study of T cell changes during pregnancy in multiple sclerosis. There are 15 residues in the CDR3. Germline V lookup: CDR1 SGHVS, CDR2 FQNEAQ. With V trimmed by 5 bases and J by 0 bases, 3 bases remained unmatched. The material was peripheral blood, obtained before pregnancy. The chain couples TRBV7-8 to TRBJ1-3, with 8 positions matching TRBD1. This clonotype was obtained from a female donor with multiple sclerosis, enrolled in a pregnancy study. In DNA form, the CDR3 reads TGTGCCAGCAGCGGGGGGACAGGCTCTGGAAACACCATATATTTT. Translating gives CASSGGTGSGNTIYF.